This is a list of T cell receptor beta chains from one sample in a study of shared clonotypes between healthy human individuals. The method was immunoSEQ multiplex PCR; TCRdb's version includes in-frame clones alone and lacks a portion of them. Among more than 550,000 clones listed, roughly nine tenths were seen once. Material: naive CD8+ T cells sorted from blood. Receptors were obtained from a man aged 25-45 years in good health. Both conserved end residues are part of each CDR3. The order of the fields is clone size, D gene, V gene, J gene, CDR3 protein, CDR3 DNA. D genes are given only for firm matches. The size entry is marked missing in some rows and otherwise reads once, few, many or a size class.

-	TRBD2	TRBV29-1	TRBJ2-5	CSVVGTSLETQYF	TGCAGCGTTGTAGGGACTAGCTTAGAGACCCAGTACTTC
-	-	TRBV28	TRBJ2-2	CASSFVLRAGRGELFF	TGTGCCAGCAGTTTTGTTTTGAGGGCCGGGCGTGGGGAGCTGTTTTTT
-	TRBD2	TRBV4-3	TRBJ2-1	CASSPDDGGGFSYNEQFF	TGCGCCAGCAGCCCAGACGACGGCGGGGGGTTCTCCTACAATGAGCAGTTCTTC
-	TRBD2	TRBV6-5	TRBJ2-7	CASSYSGSGRFYEQYF	TGTGCCAGCAGTTACTCAGGTAGCGGGAGATTCTACGAGCAGTACTTC
-	-	TRBV30	TRBJ2-7	CAWSAAVAYEQYF	TGTGCCTGGAGTGCCGCGGTGGCCTACGAGCAGTACTTC
few	-	TRBV4-2	TRBJ2-3	CASSQQGFVSTDTQYF	TGTGCCAGCAGCCAACAGGGGTTCGTTAGCACAGATACGCAGTATTTT
once	TRBD1	TRBV7-9	TRBJ2-7	CASSARDRFYEQYF	TGTGCCAGCAGCGCCCGGGACAGATTCTACGAGCAGTACTTC
-	TRBD1	TRBV27	TRBJ2-1	CASSRQGAMDEQFF	TGTGCCAGCAGTAGACAGGGGGCTATGGATGAGCAGTTCTTC
-	-	TRBV21-1	TRBJ2-7	CASRGVGNKLSSYEQYF	TGTGCCAGCAGGGGGGTAGGAAATAAACTGAGCTCCTACGAGCAGTACTTC
-	-	TRBV27	TRBJ2-3	CASSLLRTKGTDTQYF	TGTGCCAGCAGTTTGTTGCGGACTAAGGGCACAGATACGCAGTATTTT
-	TRBD2	TRBV29-1	TRBJ2-1	CSASGTSYNEQFF	TGCAGCGCTAGCGGGACCTCCTACAATGAGCAGTTCTTC
-	-	TRBV7-9	TRBJ2-7	CASSLAANEQYF	TGTGCCAGCAGCTTAGCAGCGAACGAGCAGTACTTC
-	-	TRBV7-2	TRBJ2-7	CASSLGGLWEQYF	TGTGCCAGCAGCTTAGGCGGTCTTTGGGAGCAGTACTTC
-	-	TRBV6-5	TRBJ2-1	CASSYGTSQTKIF	TGTGCCAGCAGTTACGGTACTTCCCAAACAAAAATCTTC
-	-	TRBV27	TRBJ1-4	CASRRGSPNEKLFF	TGTGCCAGCAGAAGGGGCAGCCCTAATGAAAAACTGTTTTTT
-	-	TRBV19	TRBJ2-7	CASSILGFEQYF	TGTGCCAGTAGTATACTGGGGTTCGAGCAGTACTTC
-	-	TRBV5-4	TRBJ1-1	CASSLETWIPEAFF	TGTGCCAGCAGCTTAGAGACATGGATCCCTGAAGCTTTCTTT
-	TRBD1	TRBV7-8	TRBJ2-2	CASSLYGRGRTGELFF	TGTGCCAGCAGCTTATACGGCAGGGGGCGGACCGGGGAGCTGTTTTTT
-	TRBD1	TRBV18	TRBJ1-1	CASSPPSTGGMYTEAFF	TGTGCCAGCTCACCACCGAGCACAGGGGGGATGTATACTGAAGCTTTCTTT
-	TRBD2	TRBV9	TRBJ2-3	CASSASGSTDTQYF	TGTGCCAGCAGCGCTAGCGGCAGCACAGATACGCAGTATTTT
-	TRBD2	TRBV7-9	TRBJ2-1	CASSLSGGSPYNEQFF	TGTGCCAGCAGCTTGAGCGGCGGGAGCCCCTACAATGAGCAGTTCTTC
few	-	TRBV9	TRBJ2-7	CASSVQGREQYF	TGTGCCAGCAGCGTTCAGGGGCGGGAGCAGTACTTC
-	TRBD1	TRBV28	TRBJ1-2	CASSFSLTGTSQGYTF	TGTGCCAGCAGTTTCTCCCTGACAGGGACGTCGCAAGGCTACACCTTC
-	TRBD1	TRBV4-1	TRBJ2-7	CASSQQTQPGQQYEQYF	TGCGCCAGCAGCCAGCAAACCCAACCGGGACAGCAATACGAGCAGTACTTC
-	-	TRBV27	TRBJ2-3	CASSDIPADTQYF	TGTGCCAGCAGTGACATACCTGCAGATACGCAGTATTTT
-	-	TRBV5-1	TRBJ1-1	CASSPLAGLNTEAFF	TGCGCCAGCAGCCCTCTCGCGGGATTGAACACTGAAGCTTTCTTT
-	-	TRBV6-5	TRBJ1-1	CASSYGTYNLEAFF	TGTGCCAGCAGTTACGGGACATACAATCTAGAAGCTTTCTTT
-	-	TRBV9	TRBJ1-1	CASSPSQGLTEAFF	TGTGCCAGCAGCCCCTCTCAGGGGTTAACTGAAGCTTTCTTT
-	TRBD2	TRBV18	TRBJ2-7	CASSRTGGFGDEQYF	TGTGCCAGCTCACGCACCGGGGGGTTTGGCGACGAGCAGTACTTC
once	TRBD1	TRBV10-2	TRBJ2-1	CASGWQGVYNEQFF	TGCGCCAGCGGTTGGCAGGGGGTCTACAATGAGCAGTTCTTC
-	TRBD2	TRBV29-1	TRBJ2-3	CSVDLAGFQDTQYF	TGCAGCGTTGACCTAGCGGGGTTCCAAGATACGCAGTATTTT
-	-	TRBV19	TRBJ2-7	CASTSGNPWEQYF	TGTGCCAGTACCTCCGGGAACCCGTGGGAGCAGTACTTC
-	-	TRBV7-9	TRBJ1-2	CASSLGPTATYGYTF	TGTGCCAGCAGTCTCGGGCCGACAGCGACCTATGGCTACACCTTC
once	-	TRBV29-1	TRBJ1-4	CSVEVTSYNEKLFF	TGCAGCGTTGAAGTTACCAGCTATAATGAAAAACTGTTTTTT
-	-	TRBV29-1	TRBJ2-3	CSVAQGLSSTDTQYF	TGCAGCGTTGCCCAGGGTCTCTCAAGCACAGATACGCAGTATTTT
-	-	TRBV18	TRBJ2-1	CASSGNEQFF	TGTGCCAGCTCGGGTAATGAGCAGTTCTTC